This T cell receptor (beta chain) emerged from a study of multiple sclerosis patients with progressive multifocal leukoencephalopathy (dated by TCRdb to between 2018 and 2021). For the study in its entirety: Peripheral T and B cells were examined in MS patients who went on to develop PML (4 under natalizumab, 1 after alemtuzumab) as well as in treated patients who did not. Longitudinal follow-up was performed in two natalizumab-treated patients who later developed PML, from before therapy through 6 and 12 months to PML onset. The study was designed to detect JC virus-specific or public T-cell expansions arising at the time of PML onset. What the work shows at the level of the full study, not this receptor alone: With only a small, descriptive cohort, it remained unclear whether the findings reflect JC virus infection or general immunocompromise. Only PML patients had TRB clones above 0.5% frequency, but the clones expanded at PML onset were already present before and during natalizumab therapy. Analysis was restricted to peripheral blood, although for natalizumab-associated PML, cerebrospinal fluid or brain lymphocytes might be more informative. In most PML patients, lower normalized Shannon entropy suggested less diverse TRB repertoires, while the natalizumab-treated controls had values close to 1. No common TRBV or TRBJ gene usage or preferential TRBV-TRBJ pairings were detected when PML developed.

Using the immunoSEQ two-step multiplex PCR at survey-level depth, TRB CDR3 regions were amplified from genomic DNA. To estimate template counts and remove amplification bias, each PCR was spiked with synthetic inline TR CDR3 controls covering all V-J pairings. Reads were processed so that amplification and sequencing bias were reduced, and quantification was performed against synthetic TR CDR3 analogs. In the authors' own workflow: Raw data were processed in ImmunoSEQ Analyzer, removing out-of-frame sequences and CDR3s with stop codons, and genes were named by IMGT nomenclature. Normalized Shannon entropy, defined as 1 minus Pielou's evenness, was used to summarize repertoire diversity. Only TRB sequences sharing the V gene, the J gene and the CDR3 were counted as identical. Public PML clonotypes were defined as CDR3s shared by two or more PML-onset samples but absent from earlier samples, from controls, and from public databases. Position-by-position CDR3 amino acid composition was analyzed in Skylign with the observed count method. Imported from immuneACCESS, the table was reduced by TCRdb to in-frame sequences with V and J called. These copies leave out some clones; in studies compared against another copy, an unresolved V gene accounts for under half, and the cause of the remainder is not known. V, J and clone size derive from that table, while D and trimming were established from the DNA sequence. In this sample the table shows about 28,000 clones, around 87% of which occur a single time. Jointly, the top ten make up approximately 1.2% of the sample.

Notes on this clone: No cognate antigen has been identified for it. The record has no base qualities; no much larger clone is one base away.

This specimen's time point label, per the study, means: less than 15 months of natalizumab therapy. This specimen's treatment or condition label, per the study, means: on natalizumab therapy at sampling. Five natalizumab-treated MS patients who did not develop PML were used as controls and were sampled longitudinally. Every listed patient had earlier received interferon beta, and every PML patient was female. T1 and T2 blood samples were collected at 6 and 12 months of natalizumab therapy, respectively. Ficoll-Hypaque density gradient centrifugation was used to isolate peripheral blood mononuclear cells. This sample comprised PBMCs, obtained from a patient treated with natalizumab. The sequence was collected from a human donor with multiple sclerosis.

The encoded CDR3 is CASKPPGGGEQYF. In nucleotides, the sequence is TGTGCCAGCAAACCCCCAGGGGGCGGGGAGCAGTACTTC. Recombination joined TRBV6-1 with TRBJ2-7, with 8 bases in between that match TRBD1. Based on the germline V gene, the CDR1 and CDR2 sequences are MNHNS and SASEGT. Its CDR3 holds 13 amino acids, cysteine through phenylalanine. Only the CDR3 portion is preserved as DNA: 39 bases, with reading frame beginning at the first base. V ends up 7 bases short and J 7 bases short, with an unmatched junction base count of 9.